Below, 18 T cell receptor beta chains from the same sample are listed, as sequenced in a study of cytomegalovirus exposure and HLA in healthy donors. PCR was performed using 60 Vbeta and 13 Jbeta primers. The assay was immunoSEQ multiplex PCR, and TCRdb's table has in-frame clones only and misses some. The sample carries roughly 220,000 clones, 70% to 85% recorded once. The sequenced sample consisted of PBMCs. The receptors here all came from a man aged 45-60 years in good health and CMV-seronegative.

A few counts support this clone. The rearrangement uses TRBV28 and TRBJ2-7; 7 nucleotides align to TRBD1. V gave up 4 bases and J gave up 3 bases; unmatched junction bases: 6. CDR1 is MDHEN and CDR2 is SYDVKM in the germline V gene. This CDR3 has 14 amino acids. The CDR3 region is CASSSPGQSYEQYF. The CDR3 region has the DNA TGTGCCAGCAGTTCACCGGGACAGAGCTACGAGCAGTACTTC.

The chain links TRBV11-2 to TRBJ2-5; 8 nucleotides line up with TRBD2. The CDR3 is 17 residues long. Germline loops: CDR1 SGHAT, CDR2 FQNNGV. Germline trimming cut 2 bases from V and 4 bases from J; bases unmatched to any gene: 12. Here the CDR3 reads CASSLSRTSSMRETQYF. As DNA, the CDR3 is TGTGCCAGCAGCTTATCTCGGACTAGCTCCATGCGAGAGACCCAGTACTTC.

The CDR3, as DNA: TGTGCCAGTACCCGGGACAGGGGGACCAATCAGCCCCAGCATTTT. This gives the protein CASTRDRGTNQPQHF. V and J are TRBV19 and TRBJ1-5; 11 bases are shared with TRBD1. CDR1 and CDR2 from the germline V gene are LNHDA and SQIVND (reference sequence). The CDR3 totals 15 residues. V lost 7 bases, J lost 3 bases, and 5 bases stayed unmatched.

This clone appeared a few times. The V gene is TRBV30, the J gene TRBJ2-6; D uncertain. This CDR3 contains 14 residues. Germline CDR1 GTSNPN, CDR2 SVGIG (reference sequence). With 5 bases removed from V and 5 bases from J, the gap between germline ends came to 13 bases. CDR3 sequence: CAWGLNVRANVLTF. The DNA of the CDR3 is TGTGCCTGGGGGCTTAACGTCCGGGCCAACGTCCTGACTTTC. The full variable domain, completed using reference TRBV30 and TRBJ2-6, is SQTIHQWPATLVQPVGSPLSLECTVEGTSNPNLYWYRQAAGRGLQLLFYSVGIGQISSEVPQNLSASRPQDRQFILSSKKLLLSDSGFYLCAWGLNVRANVLTFGAGSRLTVL.

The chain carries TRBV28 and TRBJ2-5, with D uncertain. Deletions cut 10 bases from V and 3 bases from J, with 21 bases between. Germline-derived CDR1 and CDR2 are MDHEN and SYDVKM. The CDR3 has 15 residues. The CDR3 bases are TGTGCCACCCGAGAAACCCTGCTTACAGAAGAGACCCAGTACTTC. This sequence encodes CATRETLLTEETQYF.

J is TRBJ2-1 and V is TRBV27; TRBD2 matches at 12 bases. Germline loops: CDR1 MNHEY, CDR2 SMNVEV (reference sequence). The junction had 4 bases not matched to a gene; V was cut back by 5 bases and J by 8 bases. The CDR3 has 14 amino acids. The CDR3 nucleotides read TGTGCCAGCAGTGCTAGCGGGAGGGGAGATGAGCAGTTCTTC. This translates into CASSASGRGDEQFF.

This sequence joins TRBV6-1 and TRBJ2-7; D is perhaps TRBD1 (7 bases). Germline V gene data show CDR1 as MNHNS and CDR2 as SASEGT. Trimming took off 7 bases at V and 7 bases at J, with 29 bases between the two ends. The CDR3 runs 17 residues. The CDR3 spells CASNDGSLTGIQLEQYF. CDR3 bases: TGTGCCAGCAATGACGGGAGCTTGACAGGGATCCAACTAGAGCAGTACTTC.

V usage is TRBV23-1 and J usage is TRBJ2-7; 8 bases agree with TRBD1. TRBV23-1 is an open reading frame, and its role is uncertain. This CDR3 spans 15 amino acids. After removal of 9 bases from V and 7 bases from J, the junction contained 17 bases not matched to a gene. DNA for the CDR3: TGCGCCAGAGGGCGACCGCGACAGGGGATTCGGGAGCAGTACTTC. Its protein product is CARGRPRQGIREQYF.

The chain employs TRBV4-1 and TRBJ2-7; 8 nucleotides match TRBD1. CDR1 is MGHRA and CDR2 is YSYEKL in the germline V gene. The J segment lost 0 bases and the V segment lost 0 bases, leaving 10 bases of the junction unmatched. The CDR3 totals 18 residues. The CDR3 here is CASSQDWFRTGISYEQYF. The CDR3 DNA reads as TGCGCCAGCAGCCAAGATTGGTTCCGGACAGGGATCTCCTACGAGCAGTACTTC.

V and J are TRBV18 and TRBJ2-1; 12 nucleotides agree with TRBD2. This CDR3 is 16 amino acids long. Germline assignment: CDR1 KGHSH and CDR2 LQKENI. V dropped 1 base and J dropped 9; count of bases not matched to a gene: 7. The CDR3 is CASSPRLAGGPLEQFF. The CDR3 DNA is TGTGCCAGCTCACCACGGCTAGCGGGAGGGCCGCTTGAGCAGTTCTTC.

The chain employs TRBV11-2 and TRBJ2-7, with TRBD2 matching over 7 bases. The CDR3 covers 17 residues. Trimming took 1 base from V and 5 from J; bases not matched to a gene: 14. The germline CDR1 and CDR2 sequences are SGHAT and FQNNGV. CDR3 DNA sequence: TGTGCCAGCAGCTTAGGAATTTTAAGGGAGGGATTAAACGAGCAGTACTTC. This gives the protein CASSLGILREGLNEQYF.

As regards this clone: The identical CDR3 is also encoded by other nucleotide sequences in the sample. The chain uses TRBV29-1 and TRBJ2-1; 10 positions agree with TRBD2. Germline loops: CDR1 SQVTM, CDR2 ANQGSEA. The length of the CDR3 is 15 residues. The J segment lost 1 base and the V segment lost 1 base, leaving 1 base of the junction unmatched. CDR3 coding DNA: TGCAGCGTTGAAGGGACTAGCGGATCCTACAATGAGCAGTTCTTC. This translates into CSVEGTSGSYNEQFF.

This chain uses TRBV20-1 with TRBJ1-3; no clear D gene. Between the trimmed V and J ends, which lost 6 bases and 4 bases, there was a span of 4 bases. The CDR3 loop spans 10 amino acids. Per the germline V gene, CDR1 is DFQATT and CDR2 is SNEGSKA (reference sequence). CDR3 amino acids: CSATGNTIYF. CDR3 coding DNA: TGCAGTGCCACAGGAAACACCATATATTTT.

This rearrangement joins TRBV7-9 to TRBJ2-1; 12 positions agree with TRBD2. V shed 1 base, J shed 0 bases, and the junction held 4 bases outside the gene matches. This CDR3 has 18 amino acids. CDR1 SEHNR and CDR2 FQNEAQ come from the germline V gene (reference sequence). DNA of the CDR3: TGTGCCAGCAGCTTAGGGACTAGCGGGACCAGCTCCTACAATGAGCAGTTCTTC. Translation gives CASSLGTSGTSSYNEQFF.

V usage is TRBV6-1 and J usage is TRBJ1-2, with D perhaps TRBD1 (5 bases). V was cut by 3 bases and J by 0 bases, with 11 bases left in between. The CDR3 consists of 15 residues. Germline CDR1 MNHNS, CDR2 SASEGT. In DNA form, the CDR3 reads TGTGCCAGCAGTGATAAGACAGCTGCTAACTATGGCTACACCTTC. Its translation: CASSDKTAANYGYTF.

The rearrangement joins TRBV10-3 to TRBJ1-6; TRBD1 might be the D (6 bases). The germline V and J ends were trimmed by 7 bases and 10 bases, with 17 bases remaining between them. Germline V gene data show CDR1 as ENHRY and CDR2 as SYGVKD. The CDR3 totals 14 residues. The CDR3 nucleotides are TGTGCCATCAAGGGGGAGCAGGGGCTGTCACCCCTCCACTTT. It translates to CAIKGEQGLSPLHF.

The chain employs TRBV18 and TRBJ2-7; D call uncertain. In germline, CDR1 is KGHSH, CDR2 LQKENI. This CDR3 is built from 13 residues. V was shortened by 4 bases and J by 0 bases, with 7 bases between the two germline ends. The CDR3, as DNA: TGTGCCAGCTCACGGGCGAGCTCCTACGAGCAGTACTTC. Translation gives CASSRASSYEQYF.

CDR3 region: CASSLSGGDLGELFF. In DNA form, the CDR3 reads TGCGCCAGCAGCTTGTCCGGGGGGGACCTCGGGGAGCTGTTTTTT. This chain joins TRBV5-1 and TRBJ2-2; 8 positions agree with TRBD2. This CDR3 region has 15 residues. The germline CDR1 and CDR2 sequences are SGHRS and YFSETQ. Trimming took 1 base from V and 7 from J; bases not matched to a gene: 6.